The 25 T cell receptor beta chains listed next were all sequenced from one sample in a study of regulatory T cells in long-lasting Graves disease (dated by TCRdb to about 2021). The protocol used for the library was multiplex PCR. Sequencer: Illumina HiSeq 4000. CDR3 regions were amplified by Arm-PCR with iRepertoire HTBI primers to construct TCR beta libraries. TCRdb's own reprocessing of the public reads used fastp at Q25 and MiXCR and kept productive beta chains. For every CDR3 protein sequence, its rows merge into one entry that carries the most common genes and DNA. The sample contains about 470,000 distinct CDR3 sequences, about 15% of them found a single time. The ten largest account for approximately 15% of the sample. The time point label, as the study defines it: newly diagnosed GD, antithyroid drugs for less than 3 months. RNA was extracted from PBMCs in TRIzol for both TCR sequencing and RNA sequencing.

The sample was also reused in another study, on T cells in Graves' hyperthyroidism and ophthalmopathy.

Material: peripheral blood mononuclear cells (PBMCs), obtained at new diagnosis, from a patient treated with antithyroid drugs. All receptors derive from a woman aged 30 to 39 with Graves disease. Donor details come from another sample of the same person, matched by shared clones.

In regard to this clonotype: A read error is likely here: a far larger clone is one base away. The chain has TRBV11-3 and TRBJ2-3; D may be TRBD1 (6 bases). The length of the CDR3 is 15 residues. V was clipped by 6 bases and J by 1 base, with 14 bases between them. CDR1 and CDR2 from the germline V gene are SGHNT and YENEEA. Here the CDR3 reads CASSQQGHRTDTQYF. The CDR3 DNA reads TGTGCCAGCAGTCAACAGGGCCACCGCACAGATACGCAGTATTTT.

This clonotype has at least ten counts. J is TRBJ1-1 and V is TRBV12-5; unclear D gene. V shed 3 bases and J shed 0 bases, with 8 bases lying between them. The CDR3 has 14 residues. Germline CDR1 LGHNT, CDR2 FRNRAP. This chain's CDR3 is CASGFGSLNTEAFF. Here the CDR3 DNA reads TGTGCTAGTGGTTTCGGCAGCCTGAACACTGAAGCTTTCTTT.

Written as DNA, the CDR3 is TGTGCCAGTAGTATCAGACAGGGCGGCACTGAAGCTTTCTTT. This translates into CASSIRQGGTEAFF. The rearrangement links TRBV19 to TRBJ1-1; 7 bases line up with TRBD1. Trimming removed 3 bases from V and 4 bases from J; junction bases left unmatched: 5. Germline loops: CDR1 LNHDA, CDR2 SQIVND (reference sequence). CDR3 size: 14 residues.

In the case of this clonotype: At one end, the junction sequence differs from germline, possibly due to a read error. This chain links TRBV7-2 with TRBJ1-1, with D unclear. Germline CDR1 reads SGHTA; CDR2 reads FQGNSA. The CDR3 contains 14 residues. In nucleotides, the CDR3 is TGTGCCGGCAGCTTAGATACGGGGAGGACTGAAGCTTTCTTT. It yields the protein CAGSLDTGRTEAFF.

This clonotype was found many times. The chain joins TRBV11-2 to TRBJ2-1; 8 bases fit TRBD2. Germline-derived CDR1 and CDR2 are SGHAT and FQNNGV. CDR3 length equals 15 residues. V was pared by 5 bases and J by 8 bases, with 11 bases of the junction left unmatched. CDR3 residues: CASSRSAGVFDEQFF. The CDR3 coding sequence is TGTGCCAGCAGCCGCTCAGCGGGAGTCTTTGATGAGCAGTTCTTC.

This clonotype was recorded many times. This chain links TRBV11-3 with TRBJ1-2, with D unresolved. Germline CDR1 SGHNT, CDR2 YENEEA. The CDR3 has 11 amino acids. V lost 5 bases and J lost 5, with 6 bases in between. The CDR3 reads CASSLGYGYTF. CDR3 bases: TGTGCCAGCAGCCTAGGATATGGCTACACCTTC.

This clonotype appeared many times. This chain connects TRBV20-1 to TRBJ2-1, with D perhaps matching TRBD2 (5 bases). The CDR3 is made up of 14 amino acids. Looked up from germline, CDR1 is DFQATT and CDR2 is SNEGSKA (reference sequence). Trimming left V 3 bases short and J 4 bases short, with 13 bases between. CDR3 sequence: CSASAGKGYNEQFF. Here the CDR3 DNA reads TGCAGTGCTAGTGCGGGTAAGGGATACAATGAGCAGTTCTTC.

This chain connects TRBV4-1 to TRBJ2-1; 7 bases fit TRBD1. The length of the CDR3 is 14 residues. Trimming removed 4 bases from V and 7 bases from J; junction bases left unmatched: 7. Germline CDR1 is MGHRA and CDR2 is YSYEKL. The CDR3, as DNA: TGCGCCAGCAGCCGCAGGGGGTCCCCTAATGAGCAGTTCTTC. It translates to CASSRRGSPNEQFF.

The chain combines TRBV5-1 with TRBJ2-7; no clear D. The CDR3 is made up of 13 amino acids. V gave up 0 bases and J gave up 3 bases, with 7 bases separating them. Germline V lookup: CDR1 SGHRS, CDR2 YFSETQ. As DNA, the CDR3 is TGCGCCAGCAGCTTGGCCAGCTTCTACGAGCAGTACTTC. Translating it yields CASSLASFYEQYF. The full variable domain, rest sourced from reference TRBV5-1 and TRBJ2-7, is KAGVTQTPRYLIKTRGQQVTLSCSPISGHRSVSWYQQTPGQGLQFLFEYFSETQRNKGNFPGRFSGRQFSNSRSEMNVSTLELGDSALYLCASSLASFYEQYFGPGTRLTVT.

This clonotype occurred a few times. The chain combines TRBV6-1 with TRBJ1-3, with D tentatively TRBD1 (6 bases). V shed 10 bases and J shed 2 bases, with 15 bases lying between them. Germline CDR1 reads MNHNS; CDR2 reads SASEGT. The CDR3 runs 14 residues. DNA of the CDR3: TGTGCCACCCGGGACAACTCTCCTGGAAACACCATATATTTT. Amino acid sequence: CATRDNSPGNTIYF.

In its sample, this clonotype was seen many times. The chain links TRBV27 to TRBJ2-3, with a weak D call TRBD2 (5 bases). Germline CDR1 and CDR2: MNHEY and SMNVEV (reference sequence). The CDR3 has 17 residues. V lost 3 bases to trimming and J lost 1 base, with 17 bases between them. The CDR3 spells CASSFSLVGFRTDTQYF. The DNA for the CDR3 is TGTGCCAGCAGTTTTTCACTAGTGGGATTCCGCACAGATACGCAGTATTTT.

The V gene is TRBV19, the J gene TRBJ2-1, with TRBD2 as a possible D gene (5 bases). Germline V gene sequence: CDR1 LNHDA, CDR2 SQIVND (reference sequence). The CDR3 loop spans 15 amino acids. V lost 5 bases, J lost 0 bases, and 11 bases lay in between. The CDR3 DNA follows: TGTGCCAGTAGTCTCAAGCGGAGCTCCTACAATGAGCAGTTCTTC. Protein sequence: CASSLKRSSYNEQFF.

This clonotype was found many times. The V and J genes are TRBV6-5 and TRBJ2-3, with D uncertain. Germline V gene sequence: CDR1 MNHEY, CDR2 SVGAGI. CDR3 length: 16 residues. V lost 1 base, J lost 1 base, and 12 bases lay in between. CDR3 region: CASSYYGVDGTDTQYF. DNA for the CDR3: TGTGCCAGCAGTTACTATGGGGTTGACGGCACAGATACGCAGTATTTT.

This rearrangement joins TRBV4-1 to TRBJ2-7; no definite D call. Germline CDR1 MGHRA, CDR2 YSYEKL. Trimming shortened V by 1 base and J by 6 bases, and 10 bases separated the two germline ends. CDR3 length: 13 residues. The CDR3 nucleotides read TGCGCCAGCAGCCAAGTTTCCTCCGGCGAGCAGTACTTC. It encodes CASSQVSSGEQYF.

This clonotype was counted many times. The V call is TRBV2, the J call TRBJ1-6; a possible D gene is TRBD1 (6 bases). The germline V and J ends were trimmed by 5 bases and 9 bases, with 14 bases remaining between them. Per germline, CDR1 SNHLY and CDR2 FYNNEI. The CDR3 runs 14 residues. CDR3 loop: CASSPQGTISPLHF. CDR3 nucleotides: TGTGCCAGCAGTCCACAGGGTACAATTTCACCCCTCCACTTT.

This clonotype was observed many times. CDR3 loop: CATEAGELFF. The CDR3 DNA reads TGTGCCACCGAAGCGGGAGAACTTTTCTTC. V and J are TRBV24-1 and TRBJ2-1; 8 bases are a match to TRBD2. Per germline, CDR1 KGHDR and CDR2 SFDVKD. Trimming cost V 9 bases and J 16 bases; bases outside gene matches: 7. The CDR3 covers 10 residues.

The chain combines TRBV20-1 with TRBJ2-2; D not resolved. CDR1 is DFQATT and CDR2 is SNEGSKA in the germline V gene (reference sequence). V was trimmed by 2 bases and J by 0 bases, leaving 7 bases between them. This CDR3 spans 14 amino acids. The CDR3 sequence is CSARSKTNTGELFF. The DNA for the CDR3 is TGCAGTGCTAGAAGCAAGACGAACACCGGGGAGCTGTTTTTT.

This chain uses TRBV24-1 with TRBJ2-5, with D tentatively TRBD1 or TRBD2 (6 bases each). CDR1 and CDR2 (germline): KGHDR, SFDVKD. The CDR3 sequence is 15 residues long. V lost 5 bases to trimming and J lost 3 bases, with 15 bases between them. The CDR3 nucleotides are TGTGCCACCAGTGGGGATAGGGGGGATAAAGAGACCCAGTACTTC. Protein: CATSGDRGDKETQYF.

This clonotype has more than one count but fewer than ten. The rearrangement joins TRBV2 to TRBJ1-1; the D is unclear. V was clipped by 7 bases and J by 0 bases, with 9 bases between them. Per the germline V gene, CDR1 is SNHLY and CDR2 is FYNNEI. CDR3 length equals 13 residues. CDR3 DNA: TGTGCCAGCAAGGGAGAATTGAACACTGAAGCTTTCTTT. This translates into CASKGELNTEAFF.

V gene TRBV11-2 combines with J gene TRBJ2-7, with 7 bases lining up with TRBD1. After removal of 1 base from V and 6 bases from J, the junction contained 6 bases not matched to a gene. Germline assignment: CDR1 SGHAT and CDR2 FQNNGV. This CDR3 comprises 14 residues. CDR3 residues: CASSLGGTVGEQYF. The CDR3 nucleotides are TGTGCCAGCAGCTTAGGAGGGACAGTGGGCGAGCAGTACTTC.

The chain recombines TRBV5-4 with TRBJ2-5; 15 nucleotides line up with TRBD2. Trimming took 4 bases from V and 0 from J; bases not matched to a gene: 7. This CDR3 region has 18 residues. Germline assignment: CDR1 SGHNT and CDR2 YYREEE (reference sequence). CDR3 protein: CASSGGLAGGGYQETQYF. The CDR3 region has the DNA TGTGCCAGCAGCGGGGGACTAGCGGGAGGAGGGTACCAAGAGACCCAGTACTTC.

This clonotype was seen at least ten times. CDR3 coding DNA: TGTGCCAGCAGTGAAAGGTCTCTCACCGGGGAGCTGTTTTTT. Translation: CASSERSLTGELFF. The gene calls are TRBV2 and TRBJ2-2; D uncertain. CDR3 size: 14 residues. Germline V gives CDR1 SNHLY, CDR2 FYNNEI. Trimming cost V 2 bases and J 4 bases, with 8 bases left between them.

This clonotype has only a few counts. The chain employs TRBV19 and TRBJ1-2; TRBD1 agrees at 9 bases. Germline CDR1 reads LNHDA; CDR2 reads SQIVND (reference sequence). J gave up 4 bases and V 5 bases, and 11 bases lay outside the gene matches. The CDR3 extends over 16 amino acids. The CDR3 DNA sequence: TGTGCCAGTAGTTTCTCAGGAGACAGGGGGGGCTATGGCTACACCTTC. It specifies CASSFSGDRGGYGYTF.

This sequence joins TRBV28 and TRBJ2-2, with 11 bases aligning to TRBD1. CDR1 is MDHEN and CDR2 is SYDVKM in the germline V gene. The CDR3 is 21 amino acids. V was clipped by 1 base and J by 1 base; unmatched bases: 14. Here the CDR3 reads CASSLFTPGQGAMGNTGELFF. CDR3 nucleotides: TGTGCCAGCAGTTTATTCACCCCCGGACAGGGGGCGATGGGGAACACCGGGGAGCTGTTTTTT.

Here the CDR3 reads CATSLGTGWPYEQYF. The DNA of the CDR3 is TGTGCCACCAGTCTCGGGACAGGCTGGCCCTACGAGCAGTACTTC. The genes are TRBV24-1 and TRBJ2-7; 8 bases agree with TRBD1. The germline CDR1 and CDR2 sequences are KGHDR and SFDVKD. J was trimmed by 2 bases and V by 6 bases; bases with no gene match: 8. This CDR3 comprises 15 residues.